This T cell receptor beta chain was observed in a study of blood T cell repertoires in COVID-19. Study information: The samples span acute and convalescent COVID-19 from the United States, Italy and Spain. The cDNA or gDNA used as material had been derived from T cells, B-cell-depleted T cells, or PBMCs.

The CDR3 runs to 13 residues. Germline loops: CDR1 LGHNA, CDR2 YSLEER. V dropped 6 bases and J dropped 0 bases, with 8 bases sitting between them. Authors' methods: Estimates of nucleated cell counts were drawn from the amplification of reference gene primers. Clones were read by immunoSEQ multiplex PCR, and TCRdb kept only the in-frame ones, dropping some. V and J calls and clone size follow that table, whereas D and trimming were derived from the DNA. The table includes around 250,000 clones, 85% to 90% detected once. The specimen sequenced was peripheral blood. The receptor was isolated from a woman aged 55-69 years with COVID-19, enrolled during active disease. The chain joins TRBV4-3 to TRBJ1-1, with D possibly TRBD1 on 6 matching bases. The CDR3 DNA reads as TGCGCCAGCAGAGGACAGCTGAACACTGAAGCTTTCTTT. Encoded protein: CASRGQLNTEAFF.